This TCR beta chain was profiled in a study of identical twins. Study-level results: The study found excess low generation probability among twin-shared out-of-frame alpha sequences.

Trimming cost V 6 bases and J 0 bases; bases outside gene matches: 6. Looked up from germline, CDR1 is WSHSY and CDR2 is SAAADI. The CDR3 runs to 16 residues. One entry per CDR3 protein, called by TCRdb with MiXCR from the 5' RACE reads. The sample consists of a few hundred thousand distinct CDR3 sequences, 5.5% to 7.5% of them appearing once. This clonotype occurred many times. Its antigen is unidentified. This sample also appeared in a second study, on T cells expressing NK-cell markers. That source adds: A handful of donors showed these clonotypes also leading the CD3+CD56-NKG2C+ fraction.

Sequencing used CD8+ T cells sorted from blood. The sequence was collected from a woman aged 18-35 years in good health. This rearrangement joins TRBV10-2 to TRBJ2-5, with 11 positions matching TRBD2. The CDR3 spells CASSGGTSGYQETQYF. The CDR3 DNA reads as TGCGCCAGCAGCGGCGGGACTAGCGGTTACCAAGAGACCCAGTACTTC.